A single sample is the source of the 14 T cell receptor beta chains below, sequenced in a study of early T cells in non-severe SARS-CoV-2 infection. Each CDR3 protein is one row after TCRdb ran MiXCR on the 5' RACE reads. The sample includes tens of thousands of distinct CDR3 sequences, 11% of them seen just once. The sequencing sample was made of whole blood. The receptor set was obtained from an adult who was a healthcare worker with PCR-confirmed SARS-CoV-2 infection or an uninfected control (not recorded which).

This clonotype was detected only a few times. The chain combines TRBV9 with TRBJ2-5; D is tentatively TRBD1 or TRBD2 (5 bases each). V was clipped by 4 bases and J by 5 bases, with 12 bases between them. The germline V gene encodes CDR1 SGDLS and CDR2 YYNGEE. The CDR3 covers 13 residues. The CDR3 protein is CASSPRDLETQYF. The CDR3 nucleotides read TGTGCCAGCAGCCCTCGGGACCTGGAGACCCAGTACTTC.

This clonotype has a count of ten or more. The chain uses TRBV5-1 and TRBJ2-1; 16 nucleotides align to TRBD2. Losses at the gene ends were 2 bases for V and 4 bases for J; bases not matched to a gene: 15. Germline V gives CDR1 SGHRS, CDR2 YFSETQ. The CDR3 loop spans 21 amino acids. In DNA, the CDR3 is TGCGCCAGCAGCTTCGACACCGGGACTAGCGGGGGGGCATCCATGTACAATGAGCAGTTCTTC. It translates to CASSFDTGTSGGASMYNEQFF.

This clonotype was seen at least ten times. The V gene is TRBV10-1, the J gene TRBJ1-4, with D uncertain. This CDR3 is 13 amino acids long. Trimming shortened V by 2 bases and J by 10 bases, and 11 bases separated the two germline ends. CDR1 WNHNN and CDR2 SYGVQD come from the germline V gene (reference sequence). CDR3 amino acids: CASSETELGKLFF. CDR3 nucleotides: TGCGCCAGCAGTGAGACCGAGCTGGGAAAACTGTTTTTT.

The V call is TRBV27, the J call TRBJ2-5; D gene uncertain. The length of the CDR3 is 14 residues. CDR1 and CDR2 from the germline V gene are MNHEY and SMNVEV (reference sequence). V shed 2 bases and J shed 5 bases, with 12 bases lying between them. In DNA form, the CDR3 reads TGTGCCAGCAGTTTAGGGATAACTTCGGAGACCCAGTACTTC. This codes for CASSLGITSETQYF.

This clonotype was seen a few times. The V call is TRBV29-1, the J call TRBJ2-7; D call uncertain. Germline lookup yields CDR1 SQVTM and CDR2 ANQGSEA. Trimming removed 0 bases from V and 6 bases from J, with 12 bases in between. This CDR3 has 13 residues. The CDR3 region is CSVEDIISAEQYF. Here the CDR3 DNA reads TGCAGCGTTGAAGATATCATATCGGCCGAGCAGTACTTC.

In its sample, this clonotype was seen a few times. This sequence joins TRBV5-1 and TRBJ2-3, with 8 bases fitting TRBD2. With V trimmed by 0 bases and J by 6 bases, 3 bases remained unmatched. The germline CDR1 and CDR2 sequences are SGHRS and YFSETQ. CDR3 length: 14 residues. The CDR3 spells CASSLEGLVDTQYF. CDR3 bases: TGCGCCAGCAGCTTGGAGGGACTAGTGGATACGCAGTATTTT.

The chain combines TRBV7-2 with TRBJ1-6, with 7 nucleotides matching TRBD1. CDR1 is SGHTA, CDR2 FQGNSA, per germline. The CDR3 extends over 16 amino acids. V dropped 3 bases and J dropped 3; count of bases not matched to a gene: 5. The DNA for the CDR3 is TGTGCCAGCAGCTTTAGACAGGGATACTATAATTCACCCCTCCACTTT. This gives the protein CASSFRQGYYNSPLHF.

This clonotype appeared many times. The J gene is TRBJ2-3, the V gene TRBV7-9; possibly TRBD2 for D (5 bases). Germline V gene sequence: CDR1 SEHNR, CDR2 FQNEAQ (reference sequence). V gave up 1 base and J gave up 2 bases, with 13 bases separating them. This CDR3 is built from 16 residues. CDR3 in DNA: TGTGCCAGCAGCTTAGGTACTCCGGGGAACACAGATACGCAGTATTTT. Translation gives CASSLGTPGNTDTQYF.

This clonotype occurred many times. The V gene is TRBV6-2 or TRBV6-3, the J gene TRBJ1-1; D is uncertain. Germline V gene lookup returns CDR1 MNHEY and CDR2 SVGEGT. CDR3 length equals 10 residues. Trimming left V 10 bases short and J 11 bases short, with 14 bases between. The CDR3 protein is CATWSFWAFF. CDR3 DNA sequence: TGTGCCACCTGGTCGTTTTGGGCTTTCTTT.

A few counts support this clonotype. This rearrangement joins TRBV14 to TRBJ2-2; no clear D gene. The CDR3 is made up of 18 amino acids. V shed 1 base and J shed 7 bases, with 22 bases lying between them. Germline CDR1 SGHDN, CDR2 FVKESK. CDR3 sequence: CASSQVPGHPSNGGELFF. The CDR3 region has the DNA TGTGCCAGCAGCCAAGTACCGGGCCACCCCTCGAATGGCGGGGAGCTGTTTTTT.

By share of the sample, this clonotype is medium-sized. The chain joins TRBV3-1 to TRBJ2-1, with D unresolved. Trimming pared 0 bases from V and 6 bases from J, leaving 3 bases between. Germline CDR1 and CDR2: LGHDT and YNNKEL (reference sequence). The length of the CDR3 is 12 residues. DNA for the CDR3: TGTGCCAGCAGCCAAGAGGTCAATGAGCAGTTCTTC. Translation: CASSQEVNEQFF.

The table lists this clonotype with a few counts. The DNA for the CDR3 is TGTGCCAGCAGCTCCAGGTCCCCATCCTACAATGAGCAGTTCTTC. As protein: CASSSRSPSYNEQFF. V is TRBV5-4 and J is TRBJ2-1; D is undetermined. The germline V and J ends were trimmed by 3 bases and 1 base, with 11 bases remaining between them. The germline V gene encodes CDR1 SGHNT and CDR2 YYREEE (reference sequence). The CDR3 length is 15 residues.

The chain uses TRBV2 and TRBJ1-4; D remains ambiguous. Per germline, CDR1 SNHLY and CDR2 FYNNEI. The CDR3 is 13 amino acids. V lost 7 bases and J lost 4, with 10 bases in between. The CDR3 nucleotides read TGTGCCAGCAAGGACGGACTTAATGAAAAACTGTTTTTT. Its translation is CASKDGLNEKLFF. The whole variable domain, remainder taken from reference TRBV2 and TRBJ1-4, is EPEVTQTPSHQVTQMGQEVILRCVPISNHLYFYWYRQILGQKVEFLVSFYNNEISEKSEIFDDQFSVERPDGSNFTLKIRSTKLEDSAMYFCASKDGLNEKLFFGSGTQLSVL.

This clonotype occurred many times. The J gene is TRBJ1-1, the V gene TRBV12-3 or TRBV12-4; unclear D gene. The CDR3 length is 13 residues. V was shortened by 6 bases and J by 6 bases, with 14 bases between the two germline ends. The CDR3 DNA reads TGTGCCAGCAGCTACGGAGGGTCCGCTGAAGCTTTCTTT. It translates to CASSYGGSAEAFF.